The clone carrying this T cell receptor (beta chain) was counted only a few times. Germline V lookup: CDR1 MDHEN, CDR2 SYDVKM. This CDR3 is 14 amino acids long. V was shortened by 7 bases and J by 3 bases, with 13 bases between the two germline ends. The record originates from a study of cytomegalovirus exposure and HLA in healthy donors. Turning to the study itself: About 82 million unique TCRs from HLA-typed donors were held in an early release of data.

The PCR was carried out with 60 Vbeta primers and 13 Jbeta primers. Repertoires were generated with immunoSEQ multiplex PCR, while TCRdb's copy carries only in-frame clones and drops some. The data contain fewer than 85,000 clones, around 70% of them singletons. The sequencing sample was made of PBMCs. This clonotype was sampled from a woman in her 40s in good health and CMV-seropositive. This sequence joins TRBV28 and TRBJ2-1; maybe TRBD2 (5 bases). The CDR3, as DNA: TGTGCCAGCACGCCCACTAGTATCTACAATGAGCAGTTCTTC. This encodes CASTPTSIYNEQFF.